Each of the 28 T cell receptor beta chains below was sequenced from the same sample in a study of metastatic and nonmetastatic thyroid tumors. TCRdb reassembled clones from the PCR reads with MiXCR. The data hold tens of thousands of clones, with about 12% observed a single time. Ahead of thyroid surgery, no patient had received treatment of any kind. Input material: blood. The receptors originated from a male donor with papillary thyroid cancer or a benign thyroid nodule (not recorded which). Some clones in this sample may be carry-over from other donors' samples.

This clone was detected a few times. Just one base apart from a much larger clone, this may be a read error. The gene calls are TRBV20-1 and TRBJ2-7; 9 positions match TRBD2. This CDR3 has 16 residues. V lost 0 bases, J lost 9 bases, and 15 bases stayed unmatched. CDR1 and CDR2 (germline): DFQATT, SNEGSKA (reference sequence). The CDR3, as DNA: TGCAGTGCTAGAGATCCCCTAGCGGGAACCCTAGACGGGCAGTACTTC. Encoded protein: CSARDPLAGTLDGQYF.

This clone was observed at least ten times. This rearrangement joins TRBV20-1 to TRBJ2-3; D is unresolved. The CDR3 contains 11 residues. V was pared by 5 bases and J by 7 bases, with 10 bases between. Germline V gene lookup returns CDR1 DFQATT and CDR2 SNEGSKA (reference sequence). The CDR3 loop reads CSAESLNTQYF. The DNA of the CDR3 is TGCAGTGCTGAGTCCCTAAATACGCAGTATTTT.

This clone has just a few counts. CDR3 in DNA: TGTGCCACCACCGGGGGCACAGATACGCAGTATTTT. Translation: CATTGGTDTQYF. The rearrangement uses TRBV27 and TRBJ2-3; weak D call: TRBD2 (5 bases). Deletions cut 10 bases from V and 1 base from J, with 9 bases between. This CDR3 has 12 residues. Germline CDR1 MNHEY, CDR2 SMNVEV (reference sequence).

This clone is medium-sized (0.01 to 0.1%). In nucleotides, the CDR3 is TGTGCCAGCAGAGCGGGATATGGCTACACCTTC. It codes for CASRAGYGYTF. The V and J genes are TRBV28 and TRBJ1-2; unclear D gene. This CDR3 has 11 residues. Germline lookup yields CDR1 MDHEN and CDR2 SYDVKM. V was trimmed by 6 bases and J by 5 bases, leaving 7 bases between them.

This clone has at least ten counts. A much larger clone lies a single base off, so this may be a read error. The chain uses TRBV6-2 or TRBV6-3 and TRBJ2-7; TRBD2 matches at 7 bases. Trimming cost V 4 bases and J 2 bases; bases outside gene matches: 11. The germline V gene has CDR1 MNHEY and CDR2 SVGEGT. The CDR3 has 16 amino acids. CDR3 in amino acids: CASSSPEAGRPYEQYF. CDR3 DNA sequence: TGTGCCAGCAGTTCCCCCGAAGCGGGACGTCCCTACGAGCAGTACTTC.

This clone was recorded at least ten times. V usage is TRBV27 and J usage is TRBJ2-1, with a tentative D call TRBD2 (7 bases). V dropped 4 bases and J dropped 7 bases, with 11 bases sitting between them. This CDR3 is built from 13 residues. Germline lookup yields CDR1 MNHEY and CDR2 SMNVEV (reference sequence). The CDR3 spells CASSWTRGNEQFF. CDR3 bases: TGTGCCAGCAGTTGGACTAGGGGGAATGAGCAGTTCTTC.

This clone was seen many times. V gene TRBV20-1 combines with J gene TRBJ1-3; D gene unclear. Trimming shortened V by 5 bases and J by 2 bases, and 22 bases separated the two germline ends. Germline assignment: CDR1 DFQATT and CDR2 SNEGSKA (reference sequence). The CDR3 is 17 residues long. CDR3 loop: CSAAPPSGSRAGNTIYF. The CDR3 DNA sequence: TGCAGTGCTGCCCCTCCTTCTGGGAGTCGGGCTGGAAACACCATATATTTT.

The J gene is TRBJ2-1, the V gene TRBV7-3; D ambiguous. V was pared by 3 bases and J by 7 bases, with 13 bases between. This CDR3 contains 14 residues. Germline V gene data show CDR1 as SGHTA and CDR2 as FQGTGA. The CDR3 DNA sequence: TGTGCCAGCAGCTTTAGCCCTTTGGGAAATGAGCAGTTCTTC. As protein: CASSFSPLGNEQFF.

This clone was counted a few times. At one end, the junction sequence differs from germline, possibly due to a read error. The chain has TRBV27 and TRBJ2-2; tentatively, D is TRBD1 (6 bases). The CDR3 spans 14 residues. Germline CDR1 reads MNHEY; CDR2 reads SMNVEV (reference sequence). The CDR3 bases are TGTGTCAGCAGTCGGGACACGAACACCGGGGAGCTGTTTTTT. This codes for CVSSRDTNTGELFF.

This clone was recorded at least ten times. The rearrangement links TRBV11-2 to TRBJ1-2; the D gene is possibly TRBD1 (5 bases). CDR1 and CDR2 (germline): SGHAT, FQNNGV. Trimming shortened V by 1 base and J by 5 bases, and 11 bases separated the two germline ends. The CDR3 is 14 residues long. The DNA of the CDR3 is TGTGCCAGCAGCTTAGTTAGACAGCCTTATGGCTACACCTTC. It encodes CASSLVRQPYGYTF.

In this sample, this clone turned up many times. The V and J genes are TRBV5-1 and TRBJ1-2; D may be TRBD1 (5 bases). The germline V and J ends were trimmed by 4 bases and 3 bases, with 16 bases remaining between them. The CDR3 is 15 residues long. Per the germline V gene, CDR1 is SGHRS and CDR2 is YFSETQ. DNA of the CDR3: TGCGCCAGCAGCCGTGCCCAGGGCGCTTACTATGGCTACACCTTC. It translates to CASSRAQGAYYGYTF.

This clone was picked up many times. The chain links TRBV24-1 to TRBJ2-1, with a weak D call TRBD1 (5 bases). CDR3 length: 15 amino acids. Trimming pared 5 bases from V and 6 bases from J, leaving 16 bases between. The germline V gene has CDR1 KGHDR and CDR2 SFDVKD. The CDR3 DNA reads TGTGCCACCAGTGTAAGTAGGGGCGGTACCAATGAGCAGTTCTTC. The encoded protein is CATSVSRGGTNEQFF.

This clone was seen once. The germline gene is not matched at one end of the junction; a read error may be the cause. This chain links TRBV3-1 with TRBJ1-2, with D perhaps matching TRBD1 (6 bases). CDR3 length: 16 residues. CDR1 and CDR2 (germline): LGHDT, YNNKEL (reference sequence). CDR3 in DNA: TGTGCCAACAGCCAAGATAGAGGGGGTGGTAACTATGGCTACACCTTC. Encoded protein: CANSQDRGGGNYGYTF.

Ten or more counts support this clone. The rearrangement joins TRBV20-1 to TRBJ1-5; 7 bases match TRBD1. Germline V gives CDR1 DFQATT, CDR2 SNEGSKA (reference sequence). This CDR3 region has 14 residues. The V segment lost 3 bases and the J segment 3 bases; nucleotides outside the gene matches: 5. DNA for the CDR3: TGCAGTGCTAGCGACAGGGAATACAATCAGCCCCAGCATTTT. This encodes CSASDREYNQPQHF.

At least ten counts were recorded for this clone. The V call is TRBV9, the J call TRBJ2-7; D is ambiguous. The germline V and J ends were trimmed by 0 bases and 0 bases, with 7 bases remaining between them. The CDR3 has 14 amino acids. Germline loops: CDR1 SGDLS, CDR2 YYNGEE. CDR3 amino acids: CASSVGHGSYEQYF. The CDR3 bases are TGTGCCAGCAGCGTAGGGCACGGCTCCTACGAGCAGTACTTC. Looking up the rest from reference TRBV9 and TRBJ2-7 gives the full variable domain: DSGVTQTPKHLITATGQRVTLRCSPRSGDLSVYWYQQSLDQGLQFLIQYYNGEERAKGNILERFSAQQFPDLHSELNLSSLELGDSALYFCASSVGHGSYEQYFGPGTRLTVT.

This clone was seen repeatedly, ten times or more. This sequence joins TRBV7-8 and TRBJ1-5; D unresolved. The ends were cut back, 2 bases at V and 7 bases at J, with 12 bases in the middle. This CDR3 contains 14 residues. CDR1 SGHVS and CDR2 FQNEAQ come from the germline V gene. CDR3 coding DNA: TGTGCCAGCAGCTTAAGTAGGATGGACCAGCCCCAGCATTTT. Its translation is CASSLSRMDQPQHF.

Many counts were recorded for this clone. At one end, the junction sequence differs from germline, possibly due to a read error. This chain links TRBV18 with TRBJ2-7; 9 nucleotides line up with TRBD1. The CDR3 length is 15 residues. Germline CDR1 reads KGHSH; CDR2 reads LQKENI. The CDR3 is CASSELQGASDEQYF. CDR3 nucleotides: TGTGCCAGCTCGGAACTACAGGGGGCCTCCGACGAGCAGTACTTC.

Details on this clone: This may be a read error, as it is one base from a much larger clone. The chain links TRBV20-1 to TRBJ1-2, with D hard to call. Germline V gives CDR1 DFQATT, CDR2 SNEGSKA (reference sequence). The CDR3 sequence is 11 residues long. CDR3 sequence: CSAGNNYGHTF. CDR3 bases: TGCAGCGCGGGCAACAACTATGGCCACACCTTC.

In its sample, this clone was seen many times. The rearrangement joins TRBV7-9 to TRBJ2-1; 13 bases match TRBD2. The CDR3 is 16 residues long. V gave up 1 base and J gave up 7 bases; unmatched junction bases: 4. CDR1 and CDR2 from the germline V gene are SEHNR and FQNEAQ (reference sequence). In nucleotides, the CDR3 is TGTGCCAGCAGCTTAGAGTGGGGACTAGCGGGGAATGAGCAGTTCTTC. It is translated as CASSLEWGLAGNEQFF.

This clone appeared many times. The rearrangement links TRBV7-2 to TRBJ2-5; 8 bases are a match to TRBD1. The CDR3 is made up of 14 amino acids. Germline CDR1 reads SGHTA; CDR2 reads FQGNSA. V shed 4 bases and J 1 base; nucleotides not matched to a gene: 2. In DNA form, the CDR3 reads TGTGCCAGCAGCTCGGACAGGGTCCAAGAGACCCAGTACTTC. Encoded protein: CASSSDRVQETQYF.

The J gene is TRBJ2-7, the V gene TRBV6-5; D uncertain. The V and J ends lost 4 bases and 4 bases respectively, with 8 bases between them. CDR3 length: 12 amino acids. Germline CDR1 reads MNHEY; CDR2 reads SVGAGI. CDR3 protein: CASSSRAYEQYF. CDR3 nucleotide sequence: TGTGCCAGCAGTTCTAGAGCGTACGAGCAGTACTTC.

As to this clone: One junction end disagrees with the germline gene, perhaps due to a read error. The chain joins TRBV2 to TRBJ2-2; the match to TRBD2 covers 12 bases. This CDR3 is built from 16 residues. The germline V gene encodes CDR1 SNHLY and CDR2 FYNNEI. This CDR3 is CASSGLAGDQTGQLFF. The CDR3 region has the DNA TGTGCCAGCAGTGGACTAGCGGGAGATCAAACCGGGCAGCTGTTTTTT. Full variable domain (outside the CDR3, taken from reference TRBV2 and TRBJ2-2): EPEVTQTPSHQVTQMGQEVILRCVPISNHLYFYWYRQILGQKVEFLVSFYNNEISEKSEIFDDQFSVERPDGSNFTLKIRSTKLEDSAMYFCASSGLAGDQTGQLFFGEGSRLTVL.

A word on this clone: A read error may explain this, as a much larger clone is one base away. The chain carries TRBV11-1 and TRBJ2-7, with D possibly matching TRBD1 (5 bases). Germline loops: CDR1 SGHAT, CDR2 FQDESV (reference sequence). The CDR3 runs 17 residues. Here the CDR3 DNA reads TGTGCCAGCAGCTTAGCAGGTGCCTGCAGGGTAGCCTACGAGCAGCACTTC. It specifies CASSLAGACRVAYEQHF.

In the case of this clone: One base away lies a much larger clone, so this may be a sequencing read error. The V gene is TRBV11-1, the J gene TRBJ2-5; no definite D call. CDR3 length: 14 residues. Germline CDR1 reads SGHAT; CDR2 reads FQDESV (reference sequence). CDR3 sequence reads: CASSLAAFQESQYF. Written as DNA, the CDR3 is TGTGCCAGCAGCTTAGCGGCATTTCAAGAGTCCCAGTACTTC. Full variable domain (missing parts from reference TRBV11-1 and TRBJ2-5): EAEVAQSPRYKITEKSQAVAFWCDPISGHATLYWYRQILGQGPELLVQFQDESVVDDSQLPKDRFSAERLKGVDSTLKIQPAELGDSAMYLCASSLAAFQESQYFGPGTRLLVL.

This clone was recorded many times. The CDR3 region has the DNA TGCAGTGCTAGCACCCGCAGGGTAATGTTTTTT. As protein: CSASTRRVMFF. V usage is TRBV20-1 and J usage is TRBJ1-4; possible D gene TRBD1, 5 bases. This CDR3 spans 11 amino acids. V dropped 3 bases and J dropped 15 bases, with 14 bases sitting between them. CDR1 and CDR2 (germline): DFQATT, SNEGSKA (reference sequence).

This clone has a count of ten or more. V is TRBV15 and J is TRBJ1-1; D perhaps matches TRBD1 (6 bases). V dropped 2 bases and J dropped 3 bases, with 10 bases sitting between them. CDR1 LNHNV and CDR2 YYDKDF come from the germline V gene (reference sequence). The CDR3 contains 14 residues. DNA of the CDR3: TGTGCCACCAGCAGACCAGGGGTGGACACTGAAGCTTTCTTT. As protein: CATSRPGVDTEAFF.

The chain joins TRBV20-1 to TRBJ2-7; 11 bases line up with TRBD1. The CDR3 spans 13 residues. Germline V gene sequence: CDR1 DFQATT, CDR2 SNEGSKA (reference sequence). V was clipped by 4 bases and J by 3 bases; unmatched bases: 2. CDR3: CSATDRGLYEQYF. CDR3 sequence (DNA): TGCAGTGCTACGGACAGGGGGCTCTACGAGCAGTACTTC.

This clone was recorded many times. The rearrangement uses TRBV7-2 and TRBJ1-2, with D tentatively TRBD1 (6 bases). The CDR3 is 13 amino acids. Germline V gene lookup returns CDR1 SGHTA and CDR2 FQGNSA. With 1 base removed from V and 7 bases from J, the gap between germline ends came to 10 bases. This CDR3 reads CASSLGYRAGYTF. The CDR3 bases are TGTGCCAGCAGCTTAGGGTACAGGGCTGGCTACACCTTC.